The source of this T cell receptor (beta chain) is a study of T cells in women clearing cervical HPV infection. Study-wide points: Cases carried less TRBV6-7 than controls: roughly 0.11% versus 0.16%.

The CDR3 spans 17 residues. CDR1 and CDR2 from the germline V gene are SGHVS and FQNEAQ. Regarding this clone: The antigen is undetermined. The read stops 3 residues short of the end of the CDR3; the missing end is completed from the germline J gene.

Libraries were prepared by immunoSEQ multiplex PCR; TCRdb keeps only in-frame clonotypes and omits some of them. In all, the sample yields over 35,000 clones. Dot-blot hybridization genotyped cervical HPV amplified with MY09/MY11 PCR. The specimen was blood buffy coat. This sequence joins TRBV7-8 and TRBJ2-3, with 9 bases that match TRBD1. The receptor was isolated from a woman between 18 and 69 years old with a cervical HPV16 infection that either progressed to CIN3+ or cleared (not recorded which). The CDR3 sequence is CASRLTYLGQGNQPQYF. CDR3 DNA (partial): TGTGCCAGCAGATTAACTTACCTGGGACAGGGCAATCAGCCG.